These T cell receptor beta chains were read from a single sample in a study of control samples from healthy donors and cancer patients. Some clones are missing from TCRdb's copy, which holds only in-frame ones; the method was immunoSEQ multiplex PCR. The table shows around 99,000 clones, with about nine tenths occurring only once. Material: blood. The source is a human donor in good health. The donor label of this sample is uncertain. Each CDR3 is given with its conserved first and last residue. The D gene is left open where the match is weak. Not all rows give a size; the values are once, few, many and, for expanded clones, a class.

clone_size: .; v_call: TRBV5-4; d_call: .; j_call: TRBJ1-1; cdr3_nt: TGTGCCAGCAGCTTCCCCGGGACCAACCCTGAAGCTTTCTTT; cdr3_aa: CASSFPGTNPEAFF
clone_size: .; v_call: TRBV14; d_call: .; j_call: TRBJ1-2; cdr3_nt: TGTGCCAGCAGGGGAGGCGGCTACACCTTC; cdr3_aa: CASRGGGYTF
clone_size: .; v_call: TRBV23-1; d_call: .; j_call: TRBJ2-7; cdr3_nt: TGCGCCAGCAGTCAATCCCAAAACAAACAGAAATCCTACGAGCAGTACTTC; cdr3_aa: CASSQSQNKQKSYEQYF
clone_size: .; v_call: TRBV11-2; d_call: TRBD1; j_call: TRBJ1-6; cdr3_nt: TGTGCCAGCAGCCCCGGGACAGGGTGGGATTCACCCCTCCACTTT; cdr3_aa: CASSPGTGWDSPLHF
clone_size: .; v_call: TRBV6-1; d_call: .; j_call: TRBJ2-4; cdr3_nt: TGTGCCAGCAGTGAAGAGCTAAACATTCAGTACTTC; cdr3_aa: CASSEELNIQYF
clone_size: .; v_call: TRBV27; d_call: .; j_call: TRBJ1-5; cdr3_nt: TGTGCCAGCAGCCGCCTCTGGGGGGGGAATCAGCCCCAGCATTTT; cdr3_aa: CASSRLWGGNQPQHF
clone_size: .; v_call: TRBV2; d_call: .; j_call: TRBJ2-3; cdr3_nt: TGTGCCAGCGGCACACTAGCTCAAGATACGCAGTATTTT; cdr3_aa: CASGTLAQDTQYF
clone_size: .; v_call: TRBV2; d_call: TRBD1; j_call: TRBJ1-1; cdr3_nt: TGTGCCAGCGTTGGGACAGGAGAAAAAGCTTTCTTT; cdr3_aa: CASVGTGEKAFF
clone_size: .; v_call: TRBV19; d_call: TRBD2; j_call: TRBJ2-1; cdr3_nt: TGTGCCAGTAGTGCACTAGCGGGGGGGCGGTCCTACAATGAGCAGTTCTTC; cdr3_aa: CASSALAGGRSYNEQFF
clone_size: .; v_call: TRBV7-9; d_call: TRBD1; j_call: TRBJ2-7; cdr3_nt: TGTGCCAGCAGCTTAGCGATCAGGGGGATCTACGAGCAGTACTTC; cdr3_aa: CASSLAIRGIYEQYF
clone_size: .; v_call: TRBV7-3; d_call: .; j_call: TRBJ1-4; cdr3_nt: TGTGCCAGCAGCTTACAGGGAAATAATGAAAAACTGTTTTTT; cdr3_aa: CASSLQGNNEKLFF
clone_size: .; v_call: TRBV5-4; d_call: .; j_call: TRBJ2-1; cdr3_nt: TGTGCCAGCAGCTTGACCGGGACACCTGATGAGCAGTTCTTC; cdr3_aa: CASSLTGTPDEQFF
clone_size: .; v_call: TRBV6-5; d_call: .; j_call: TRBJ1-3; cdr3_nt: TGTGCCAGCAGCTTGGGTGGTGTAGGAAACACCATATATTTT; cdr3_aa: CASSLGGVGNTIYF
clone_size: .; v_call: TRBV19; d_call: .; j_call: TRBJ1-4; cdr3_nt: TGTGCCAGTAGTATACGCTTTAATGAAAAACTGTTTTTT; cdr3_aa: CASSIRFNEKLFF
clone_size: .; v_call: TRBV6-2/TRBV6-3; d_call: .; j_call: TRBJ1-5; cdr3_nt: TGTGCCAGCAGCGGGTTTTCGAATCAGCCCCAGCATTTT; cdr3_aa: CASSGFSNQPQHF
clone_size: .; v_call: TRBV15; d_call: .; j_call: TRBJ1-6; cdr3_nt: TGTGCCACCAGCAGAGGGGACACATCTAATTCACCCCTCCACTTT; cdr3_aa: CATSRGDTSNSPLHF
clone_size: .; v_call: TRBV9; d_call: TRBD2; j_call: TRBJ2-4; cdr3_nt: TGTGCCAGCAGCGTAGGGGCTAGCGGAGGATACATTCAGTACTTC; cdr3_aa: CASSVGASGGYIQYF
clone_size: .; v_call: TRBV6-5; d_call: .; j_call: TRBJ1-4; cdr3_nt: TGTGCCAGCAGCGCGACAGCTAATGAAAAACTGTTTTTT; cdr3_aa: CASSATANEKLFF
clone_size: once; v_call: TRBV27; d_call: TRBD1; j_call: TRBJ1-5; cdr3_nt: TGTGCCAGCAGTGGACAGGTAAATCAGCCCCAGCATTTT; cdr3_aa: CASSGQVNQPQHF
clone_size: .; v_call: TRBV5-4; d_call: .; j_call: TRBJ1-2; cdr3_nt: TGTGCCAGCAGCTTGGCCGGAGACTTTGGCTACACCTTC; cdr3_aa: CASSLAGDFGYTF
clone_size: .; v_call: TRBV6-1; d_call: .; j_call: TRBJ2-1; cdr3_nt: TGTGCCAGCAGTGAACAGGGAGCTGAGCAGTTCTTC; cdr3_aa: CASSEQGAEQFF
clone_size: .; v_call: TRBV27; d_call: TRBD2; j_call: TRBJ2-1; cdr3_nt: TGTGCCAGCAGTTTATTCGGGGGGGGTAAGGTCAATGAGCAGTTCTTC; cdr3_aa: CASSLFGGGKVNEQFF
clone_size: .; v_call: TRBV5-1; d_call: .; j_call: TRBJ2-2; cdr3_nt: TGCGCCAGCAGCTTAAGCACCGGGGAGCTGTTTTTT; cdr3_aa: CASSLSTGELFF
clone_size: .; v_call: TRBV6-5; d_call: TRBD1; j_call: TRBJ1-2; cdr3_nt: TGTGCCAGCAGTTACTCGGGACAGGGGGACTATGGCTACACCTTC; cdr3_aa: CASSYSGQGDYGYTF
clone_size: .; v_call: TRBV3-1/TRBV3-2; d_call: .; j_call: TRBJ1-6; cdr3_nt: TGTGCCAGCAGCCAGGGGGTCTATAATTCACCCCTCCACTTT; cdr3_aa: CASSQGVYNSPLHF
clone_size: .; v_call: TRBV19; d_call: .; j_call: TRBJ1-4; cdr3_nt: TGTGCCAGTAGTATGGGGGGGCTCGGTGAAAAACTGTTTTTT; cdr3_aa: CASSMGGLGEKLFF
clone_size: .; v_call: TRBV11-2; d_call: TRBD2; j_call: TRBJ2-1; cdr3_nt: TGTGCCAGCAGTCCTTCGGGGACTAGCGGGGGGCAATACAATGAGCAGTTCTTC; cdr3_aa: CASSPSGTSGGQYNEQFF
clone_size: .; v_call: TRBV11-1; d_call: .; j_call: TRBJ2-2; cdr3_nt: TGTGCCAGCAGCTTAAGTGAGTTCCACGACACCGGGGAGCTGTTTTTT; cdr3_aa: CASSLSEFHDTGELFF
clone_size: .; v_call: TRBV3-1/TRBV3-2; d_call: .; j_call: TRBJ1-6; cdr3_nt: TGTGCCAGCAGCCAATGGGTAGTGCATAATTCACCCCTCCACTTT; cdr3_aa: CASSQWVVHNSPLHF
clone_size: .; v_call: TRBV19; d_call: .; j_call: TRBJ1-1; cdr3_nt: TGTGCCAGTAGTATCGTCCGGGCAAACACTGAAGCTTTCTTT; cdr3_aa: CASSIVRANTEAFF
clone_size: .; v_call: TRBV2; d_call: .; j_call: TRBJ1-5; cdr3_nt: TGTGCCAGCAACCCAACCCCTTATCAGCCCCAGCATTTT; cdr3_aa: CASNPTPYQPQHF
clone_size: .; v_call: TRBV11-3; d_call: .; j_call: TRBJ2-1; cdr3_nt: TGTGCCAGCAGCTTAGGGCCCACTAATGAGCAGTTCTTC; cdr3_aa: CASSLGPTNEQFF
clone_size: .; v_call: TRBV28; d_call: TRBD1; j_call: TRBJ2-3; cdr3_nt: TGTGCCAGCAGCAGAGGACAGGGAAGAGCAGATACGCAGTATTTT; cdr3_aa: CASSRGQGRADTQYF
clone_size: once; v_call: TRBV9; d_call: .; j_call: TRBJ1-4; cdr3_nt: TGTGCCAGCAGCGTAGGAACGGGGGCTGCAACTAATGAAAAACTGTTTTTT; cdr3_aa: CASSVGTGAATNEKLFF
clone_size: .; v_call: TRBV6-5; d_call: .; j_call: TRBJ1-5; cdr3_nt: TGTGCCAGCAGCCCCCTAGGAGAGCCCCAGCATTTT; cdr3_aa: CASSPLGEPQHF
clone_size: few; v_call: TRBV6-1; d_call: .; j_call: TRBJ2-5; cdr3_nt: TGTGCCAGCAGTGATTCAGGTGGTAGGGAGACCCAGTACTTC; cdr3_aa: CASSDSGGRETQYF
clone_size: .; v_call: TRBV27; d_call: .; j_call: TRBJ1-1; cdr3_nt: TGTGCCAGCAGTCCTCGCGGGTGGGGGACTGAAGCTTTCTTT; cdr3_aa: CASSPRGWGTEAFF
clone_size: .; v_call: TRBV9; d_call: .; j_call: TRBJ2-7; cdr3_nt: TGTGCCAGCAGCGTAGGACAGAGCACTTCCTACGAGCAGTACTTC; cdr3_aa: CASSVGQSTSYEQYF
clone_size: .; v_call: TRBV6-6; d_call: .; j_call: TRBJ1-3; cdr3_nt: TGTGCCAGCGAGGCCCAGGGTTCTGGAAACACCATATATTTT; cdr3_aa: CASEAQGSGNTIYF
clone_size: .; v_call: TRBV6-5; d_call: .; j_call: TRBJ1-5; cdr3_nt: TGTGCCAGCACCGCAGACGGGAATCAGCCCCAGCATTTT; cdr3_aa: CASTADGNQPQHF
clone_size: .; v_call: TRBV18; d_call: .; j_call: TRBJ1-6; cdr3_nt: TGTGCCAGCTCACAGAGGGACGGAAGTAATTCACCCCTCCACTTT; cdr3_aa: CASSQRDGSNSPLHF
clone_size: .; v_call: TRBV28; d_call: TRBD1; j_call: TRBJ1-1; cdr3_nt: TGTGCCAGCAGGGGGACAGGGGGGGTTATGAACACTGAAGCTTTCTTT; cdr3_aa: CASRGTGGVMNTEAFF
clone_size: .; v_call: TRBV19; d_call: .; j_call: TRBJ1-1; cdr3_nt: TGTGCCAGTAGTGCCAAGGACTGGATGAACACTGAAGCTTTCTTT; cdr3_aa: CASSAKDWMNTEAFF
clone_size: .; v_call: TRBV14; d_call: .; j_call: TRBJ1-2; cdr3_nt: TGTGCCAGCAGCCAAGCAGGGAAAAACTATGGCTACACCTTC; cdr3_aa: CASSQAGKNYGYTF
clone_size: .; v_call: TRBV19; d_call: .; j_call: TRBJ1-2; cdr3_nt: TGTGCCAGTACGATCTTGGGGGCAGCTAACTATGGCTACACCTTC; cdr3_aa: CASTILGAANYGYTF
clone_size: .; v_call: TRBV18; d_call: .; j_call: TRBJ1-1; cdr3_nt: TGTGCCAGCTCACCACCGTCGGAACAGGGTAGTTTAGCTTTCTTT; cdr3_aa: CASSPPSEQGSLAFF
clone_size: once; v_call: TRBV10-3; d_call: .; j_call: TRBJ1-6; cdr3_nt: TGTGCCATCAGTGAGACTGGCCAGGACAATTCACCCCTCCACTTT; cdr3_aa: CAISETGQDNSPLHF
clone_size: .; v_call: TRBV27; d_call: TRBD1; j_call: TRBJ2-5; cdr3_nt: TGTGCCAGCAGTCAAACTGAGGACAGGGGAGGAGAGACCCAGTACTTC; cdr3_aa: CASSQTEDRGGETQYF
clone_size: .; v_call: TRBV2; d_call: TRBD1; j_call: TRBJ2-3; cdr3_nt: TGTGCCAGCAGAAGGGACAGGGATTCAGATACGCAGTATTTT; cdr3_aa: CASRRDRDSDTQYF
clone_size: .; v_call: TRBV3-1/TRBV3-2; d_call: .; j_call: TRBJ1-2; cdr3_nt: TGTGCCAGCAGCCAAGGCGCAGGGAGCAGTGGACATGGCTACACCTTC; cdr3_aa: CASSQGAGSSGHGYTF
clone_size: .; v_call: TRBV11-2; d_call: .; j_call: TRBJ2-1; cdr3_nt: TGTGCCAGCAGCAAATTCCAATACAATGAGCAGTTCTTC; cdr3_aa: CASSKFQYNEQFF
clone_size: .; v_call: TRBV5-1; d_call: TRBD1; j_call: TRBJ1-4; cdr3_nt: TGCGCCAGCAGCCCCGGGACAGGGGGCGAAAAACTGTTTTTT; cdr3_aa: CASSPGTGGEKLFF
clone_size: once; v_call: TRBV7-9; d_call: TRBD2; j_call: TRBJ2-3; cdr3_nt: TGTGCCAGCAGCTTCTCTAGCGGGGGTGGCACAGATACGCAGTATTTT; cdr3_aa: CASSFSSGGGTDTQYF
clone_size: .; v_call: TRBV11-2; d_call: .; j_call: TRBJ2-2; cdr3_nt: TGTGCCAGCAGCTTGGCCGTAATAGCAACCGGGGAGCTGTTTTTT; cdr3_aa: CASSLAVIATGELFF
clone_size: .; v_call: TRBV19; d_call: TRBD1; j_call: TRBJ1-2; cdr3_nt: TGTGCCAGTAGTATAGATATGACAGGGAATGGCTACACCTTC; cdr3_aa: CASSIDMTGNGYTF
clone_size: .; v_call: TRBV5-4; d_call: .; j_call: TRBJ2-5; cdr3_nt: TGTGCCAGCAGCTTGGGAGCCCCCTGGGGGACTCAGCCTTGGACCCAGTACTTC; cdr3_aa: CASSLGAPWGTQPWTQYF
clone_size: .; v_call: TRBV30; d_call: .; j_call: TRBJ1-4; cdr3_nt: TGTGCAGAGGGGGAAACTAATGAAAAACTGTTTTTT; cdr3_aa: CAEGETNEKLFF
clone_size: .; v_call: TRBV5-6; d_call: .; j_call: TRBJ1-5; cdr3_nt: TGTGCCAGCAGCTTTAAGACAGCCCGCAATCAGCCCCAGCATTTT; cdr3_aa: CASSFKTARNQPQHF
clone_size: .; v_call: TRBV28; d_call: .; j_call: TRBJ2-7; cdr3_nt: TGTGCCAGCAGTTTATCGACGGATAGCTCCTACGAGCAGTACTTC; cdr3_aa: CASSLSTDSSYEQYF
clone_size: .; v_call: TRBV6-6; d_call: .; j_call: TRBJ1-3; cdr3_nt: TGTGCCAGCGTCGAGGGTTGGTCTGGAAACACCATATATTTT; cdr3_aa: CASVEGWSGNTIYF